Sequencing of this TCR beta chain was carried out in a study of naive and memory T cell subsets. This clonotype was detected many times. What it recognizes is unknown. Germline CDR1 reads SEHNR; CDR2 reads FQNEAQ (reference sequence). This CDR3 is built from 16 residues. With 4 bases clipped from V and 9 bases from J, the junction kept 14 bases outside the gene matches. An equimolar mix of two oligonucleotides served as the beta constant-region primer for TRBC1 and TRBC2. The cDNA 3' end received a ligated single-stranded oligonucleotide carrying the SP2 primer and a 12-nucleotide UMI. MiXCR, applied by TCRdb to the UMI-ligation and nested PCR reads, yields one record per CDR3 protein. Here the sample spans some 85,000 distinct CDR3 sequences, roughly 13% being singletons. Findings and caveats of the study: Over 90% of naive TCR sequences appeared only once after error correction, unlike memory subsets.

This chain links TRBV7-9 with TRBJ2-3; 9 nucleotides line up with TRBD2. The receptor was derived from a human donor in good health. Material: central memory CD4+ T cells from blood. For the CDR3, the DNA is TGTGCCAGCAGCTATATGACTAGCGGTCTCGCTGCGACGCAGTATTTT. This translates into CASSYMTSGLAATQYF.